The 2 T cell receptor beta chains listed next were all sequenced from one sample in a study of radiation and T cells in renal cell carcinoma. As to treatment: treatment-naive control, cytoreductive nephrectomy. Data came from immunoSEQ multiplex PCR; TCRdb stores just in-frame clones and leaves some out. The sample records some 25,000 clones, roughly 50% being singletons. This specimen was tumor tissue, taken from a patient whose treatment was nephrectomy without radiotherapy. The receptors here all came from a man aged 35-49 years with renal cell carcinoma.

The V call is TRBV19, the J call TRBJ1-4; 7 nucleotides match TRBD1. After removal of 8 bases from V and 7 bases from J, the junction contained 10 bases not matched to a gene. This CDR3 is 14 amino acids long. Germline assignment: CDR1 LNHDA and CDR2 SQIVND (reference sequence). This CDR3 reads CASSLQGGSEKLFF. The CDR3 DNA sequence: TGTGCCAGTTCCCTCCAGGGGGGGAGTGAAAAACTGTTTTTT.

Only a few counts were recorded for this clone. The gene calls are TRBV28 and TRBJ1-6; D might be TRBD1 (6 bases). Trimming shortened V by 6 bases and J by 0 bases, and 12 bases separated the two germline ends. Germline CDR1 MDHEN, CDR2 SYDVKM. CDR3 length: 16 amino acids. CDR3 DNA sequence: TGTGCCAGCAGAAGCCTAGGGGGCTCCTATAATTCACCCCTCCACTTT. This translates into CASRSLGGSYNSPLHF.